These 6 T cell receptor beta chains originate from one sample sequenced in a study of OX40 agonist ivuxolimab in advanced cancers. Clones were read by immunoSEQ multiplex PCR, and TCRdb kept only the in-frame ones, dropping some. Of about 77,000 clones listed, 85% to 90% are singletons. The sequencing here drew on CD4+ or CD8+ T cells sorted from blood, taken in a trial of the OX40 agonist ivuxolimab. The origin of the receptors is an adult with an advanced solid tumor such as melanoma, head and neck, liver or kidney cancer.

The chain links TRBV18 to TRBJ2-4; D might be TRBD1 or TRBD2, each matching 5 bases. Germline assignment: CDR1 KGHSH and CDR2 LQKENI. Trimming left V 3 bases short and J 2 bases short, with 14 bases between. The CDR3 is 16 amino acids. The CDR3, as DNA: TGTGCCAGCTCACCGGGGGAAGGGGTGACCAAAAACATTCAGTACTTC. Protein: CASSPGEGVTKNIQYF.

This clone was found a few times. The chain links TRBV27 to TRBJ1-1; 8 nucleotides match TRBD1. The CDR3 loop spans 19 amino acids. Per germline, CDR1 MNHEY and CDR2 SMNVEV (reference sequence). V was clipped by 3 bases and J by 1 base; unmatched bases: 16. The CDR3 loop is CASSLVAYLNRGKNTEAFF. Written as DNA, the CDR3 is TGTGCCAGCAGTTTGGTCGCTTATCTCAACAGGGGGAAGAACACTGAAGCTTTCTTT.

The chain is built from TRBV12-5 and TRBJ2-4; 11 bases map to TRBD2. V shed 4 bases and J 8 bases; nucleotides not matched to a gene: 1. This CDR3 has 13 amino acids. CDR1 LGHNT and CDR2 FRNRAP come from the germline V gene. CDR3: CASGWGLADIQYF. CDR3 sequence (DNA): TGTGCTAGTGGTTGGGGACTAGCGGACATTCAGTACTTC.

The genes are TRBV19 and TRBJ1-4; D is unclear. The germline CDR1 and CDR2 sequences are LNHDA and SQIVND (reference sequence). The CDR3 extends over 14 amino acids. V was trimmed by 7 bases and J by 2 bases, leaving 11 bases between them. This chain's CDR3 is CASTKEFTNEKLFF. CDR3 sequence (DNA): TGTGCCAGTACCAAGGAGTTCACTAATGAAAAACTGTTTTTT. Full variable domain (missing parts from reference TRBV19 and TRBJ1-4): DGGITQSPKYLFRKEGQNVTLSCEQNLNHDAMYWYRQDPGQGLRLIYYSQIVNDFQKGDIAEGYSVSREKKESFPLTVTSAQKNPTAFYLCASTKEFTNEKLFFGSGTQLSVL.

This clone was observed a few times. V gene TRBV30 combines with J gene TRBJ2-3; tentative D call: TRBD2 (6 bases). Looked up from germline, CDR1 is GTSNPN and CDR2 is SVGIG (reference sequence). The CDR3 has 13 residues. V lost 3 bases and J 2 bases, leaving 9 bases between the germline ends. Here the CDR3 DNA reads TGTGCCTGGAGCCGGGACTTCACAGATACGCAGTATTTT. Translation gives CAWSRDFTDTQYF. The full variable domain, in which reference TRBV30 and TRBJ2-3 provide the parts outside the CDR3, is SQTIHQWPATLVQPVGSPLSLECTVEGTSNPNLYWYRQAAGRGLQLLFYSVGIGQISSEVPQNLSASRPQDRQFILSSKKLLLSDSGFYLCAWSRDFTDTQYFGPGTRLTVL.

This chain links TRBV5-5 with TRBJ1-6; D is perhaps TRBD1 (5 bases). Germline CDR1 is SGHKS and CDR2 is YYEKEE (reference sequence). Between the trimmed V and J ends, which lost 4 bases and 10 bases, there was a span of 12 bases. The CDR3 runs 13 residues. The CDR3 sequence: CASSPGTGSPLHF. The CDR3 region has the DNA TGTGCCAGCAGCCCAGGGACGGGATCACCCCTCCACTTT.